These T cell receptor beta chains were read from a single sample in a study of cytotoxic CD8 clonotypes in ibrutinib-treated CLL. Repertoires were generated with immunoSEQ multiplex PCR, while TCRdb's copy carries only in-frame clones and drops some. The sample contains nearly 85,000 clones, 79% of which appear only once. The source material was PBMCs, sampled after 12 months of ibrutinib treatment. The receptors shown here come from a human donor with chronic lymphocytic leukemia. Each CDR3 is given with its conserved first and last residue. Only part of the rows carry a size: once, few, many, or a class if the clone is expanded.

few | TRBJ2-1 | TRBV4-2 | CASSQDITGDDEQFF
once | TRBJ1-1 | TRBV20-1 | CSARGDTEAFF
- | TRBJ2-1 | TRBV11-2 | CASSLVLGAHGDNEQFF
few | TRBJ2-3 | TRBV20-1 | CSAPFGNTQYF
- | TRBJ2-7 | TRBV21-1 | CASSTPGTHYEEQYF
- | TRBJ2-5 | TRBV11-1 | CASTKDREETQYF
- | TRBJ2-7 | TRBV5-5 | CASSTPTGSAEQYF
few | TRBJ1-6 | TRBV30 | CAWGGQGDSPLHF
once | TRBJ1-1 | TRBV7-3 | CASSPPGQTEAFF
- | TRBJ2-7 | TRBV28 | CASGALAGATYEQYF
- | TRBJ2-7 | TRBV7-2 | CASSFDRSSYEQYF
- | TRBJ2-1 | TRBV4-3 | CASSQLSGSSYNEQFF
- | TRBJ2-2 | TRBV5-4 | CASSTTGAGGELFF
once | TRBJ2-7 | TRBV7-9 | CASSFSYEQYF
- | TRBJ2-3 | TRBV6-7 | CASSYWTGSQQDTQYF
few | TRBJ1-2 | TRBV5-4 | CASSWDRGFYGYTF
- | TRBJ2-2 | TRBV4-3 | CASSWRWQGGGGELFF
once | TRBJ2-1 | TRBV25-1 | CASSQIRGGGGNEQFF
- | TRBJ2-7 | TRBV28 | CASSSGGSLDEQYF
- | TRBJ1-4 | TRBV5-1 | CASSLEGGRREKLFF
- | TRBJ1-2 | TRBV5-6 | CASSLTGSNYGYTF
- | TRBJ2-7 | TRBV4-3 | CASSQDRQAYEQYF
- | TRBJ2-2 | TRBV11-2 | CASSLLGDGTGELFF
- | TRBJ2-7 | TRBV5-1 | CASSSDLWKSYEQYF
- | TRBJ1-5 | TRBV28 | CASSPPGQGLPQHF
few | TRBJ2-7 | TRBV2 | CASSGDSYEQYF
- | TRBJ2-7 | TRBV27 | CASSPDWGAGAYEQYF
- | TRBJ2-1 | TRBV5-1 | CASSRGGNEQFF
- | TRBJ2-3 | TRBV5-4 | CASSWTRTSGGAGGTDTQYF
- | TRBJ2-1 | TRBV30 | CAWRGGGHNEQFF
few | TRBJ2-3 | TRBV2 | CASTGTQTSTDTQYF
few | TRBJ1-6 | TRBV7-2 | CASSLGGAGSYNSPLHF
- | TRBJ2-7 | TRBV5-1 | CASSPTTGPYEQYF
- | TRBJ2-2 | TRBV7-3 | CASSRTSSATGELFF
- | TRBJ1-2 | TRBV4-3 | CASSQGTGGGYGYTF
- | TRBJ1-1 | TRBV18 | CASSPDRAGTEAFF
once | TRBJ2-5 | TRBV5-1 | CASSPGTGGYQETQYF
- | TRBJ2-6 | TRBV7-3 | CASSNTGSGANVLTF
- | TRBJ2-3 | TRBV9 | CASSGSGGPADTQYF
- | TRBJ2-3 | TRBV7-2 | CASSFWTTDTQYF
many | TRBJ1-6 | TRBV30 | CAWSRSSYNSPLHF
- | TRBJ1-5 | TRBV2 | CASDPGVTGNQPQHF
- | TRBJ2-1 | TRBV2 | CASTGFDEQFF
once | TRBJ2-3 | TRBV2 | CASSDPGGADTQYF
- | TRBJ2-1 | TRBV11-3 | CASSLWSRNEQFF
- | TRBJ2-3 | TRBV7-3 | CASSLTAATDTQYF
- | TRBJ2-3 | TRBV5-1 | CASSLGETSGKCGVGSTDTQYF
- | TRBJ2-2 | TRBV12-5 | CASGTIGAGELFF